The clone carrying this TCR beta chain was seen at least ten times. TCRdb passed the 5' RACE reads through MiXCR, listing each CDR3 protein once. This table holds approximately 210,000 distinct CDR3 sequences, around a tenth found once. In germline, CDR1 is MDHEN, CDR2 SYDVKM. With V trimmed by 4 bases and J by 5 bases, 7 bases remained unmatched. The CDR3 consists of 15 residues. This sample stems from a study of identical twins. The sequenced sample was memory (CD45RO+) T cells sorted from blood. The V call is TRBV28, the J call TRBJ2-2, with 7 bases identical to TRBD1. The clonotype comes from a woman aged 18-29 years in good health. CDR3 loop: CASSSQGSGTGELFF. In nucleotides, the CDR3 is TGTGCCAGCAGTTCACAGGGGAGTGGGACCGGGGAGCTGTTTTTT.